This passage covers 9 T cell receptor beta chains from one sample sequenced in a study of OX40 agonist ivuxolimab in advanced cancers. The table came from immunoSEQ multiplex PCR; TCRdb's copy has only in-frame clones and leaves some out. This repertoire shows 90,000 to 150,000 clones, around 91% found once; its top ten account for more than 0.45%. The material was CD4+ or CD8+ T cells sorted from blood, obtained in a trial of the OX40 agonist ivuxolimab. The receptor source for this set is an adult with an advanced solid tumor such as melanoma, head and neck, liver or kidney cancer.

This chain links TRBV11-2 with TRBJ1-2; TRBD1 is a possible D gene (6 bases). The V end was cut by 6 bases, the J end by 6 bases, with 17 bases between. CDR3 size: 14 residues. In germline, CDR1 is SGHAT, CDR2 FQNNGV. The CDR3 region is CASSAEGGRDGYTF. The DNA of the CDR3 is TGTGCCAGCAGTGCCGAGGGGGGGCGCGATGGCTACACCTTC.

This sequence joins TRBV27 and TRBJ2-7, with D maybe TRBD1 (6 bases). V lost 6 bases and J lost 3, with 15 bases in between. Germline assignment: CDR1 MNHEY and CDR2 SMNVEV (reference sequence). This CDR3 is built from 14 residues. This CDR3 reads CASRSRGGNYEQYF. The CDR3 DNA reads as TGTGCCAGCAGGTCCAGGGGTGGGAACTACGAGCAGTACTTC.

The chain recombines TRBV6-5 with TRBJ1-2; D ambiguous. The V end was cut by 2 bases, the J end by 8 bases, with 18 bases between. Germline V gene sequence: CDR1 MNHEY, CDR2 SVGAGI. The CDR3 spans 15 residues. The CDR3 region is CASSYGSGSAGGYTF. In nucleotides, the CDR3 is TGTGCCAGCAGTTACGGATCGGGGAGCGCAGGAGGCTACACCTTC.

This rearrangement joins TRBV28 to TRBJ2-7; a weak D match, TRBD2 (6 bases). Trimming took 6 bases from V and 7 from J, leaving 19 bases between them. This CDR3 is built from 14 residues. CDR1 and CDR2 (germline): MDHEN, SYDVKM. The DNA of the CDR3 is TGTGCCAGCAGATCTGACACAGTGGCGGGGGAGCAGTACTTC. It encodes CASRSDTVAGEQYF.

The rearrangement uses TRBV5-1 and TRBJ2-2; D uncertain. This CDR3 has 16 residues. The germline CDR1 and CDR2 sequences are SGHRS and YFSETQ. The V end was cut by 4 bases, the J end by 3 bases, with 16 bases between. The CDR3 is CASSPRIKAYTGELFF. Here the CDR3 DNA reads TGCGCCAGCAGCCCCCGTATTAAGGCTTACACCGGGGAGCTGTTTTTT.

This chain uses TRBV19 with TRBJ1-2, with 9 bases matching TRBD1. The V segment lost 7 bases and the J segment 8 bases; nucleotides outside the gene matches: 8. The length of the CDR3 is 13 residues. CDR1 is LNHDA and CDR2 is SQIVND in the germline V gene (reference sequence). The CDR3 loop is CASTEQGAGGYTF. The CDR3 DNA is TGTGCCAGTACAGAACAGGGGGCTGGAGGCTACACCTTC.

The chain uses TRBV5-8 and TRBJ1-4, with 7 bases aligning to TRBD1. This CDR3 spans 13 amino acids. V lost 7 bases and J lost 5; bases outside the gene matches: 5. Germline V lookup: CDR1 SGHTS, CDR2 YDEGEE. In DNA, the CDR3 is TGTGCCAGCCTCCGGGACAGAAATGAAAAACTGTTTTTT. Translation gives CASLRDRNEKLFF. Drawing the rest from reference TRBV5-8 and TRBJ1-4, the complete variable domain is EAGVTQSPTHLIKTRGQQATLRCSPISGHTSVYWYQQALGLGLQFLLWYDEGEERNRGNFPPRFSGRQFPNYSSELNVNALELEDSALYLCASLRDRNEKLFFGSGTQLSVL.

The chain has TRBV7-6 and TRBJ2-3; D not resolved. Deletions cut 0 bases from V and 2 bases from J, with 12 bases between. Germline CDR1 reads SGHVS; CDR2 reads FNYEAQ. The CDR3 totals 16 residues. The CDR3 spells CASSLAKSGNTDTQYF. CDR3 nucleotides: TGTGCCAGCAGCTTAGCAAAGTCGGGCAACACAGATACGCAGTATTTT.

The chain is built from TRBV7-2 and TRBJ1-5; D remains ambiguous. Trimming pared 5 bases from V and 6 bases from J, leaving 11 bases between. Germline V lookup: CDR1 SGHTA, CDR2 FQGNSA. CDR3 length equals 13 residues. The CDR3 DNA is TGTGCCAGCAGCCCCCGGCAGTCTCAGCCCCAGCATTTT. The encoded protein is CASSPRQSQPQHF.